This TCR beta chain was identified during a study of blood T cell repertoires in COVID-19. The wider study: Whether acute or convalescent, the COVID-19 samples came from the United States, Italy and Spain. PBMCs, B-cell-depleted T cells, or T cells were the source of the cDNA or gDNA that made up the material.

In the original workflow: The authors estimated nucleated cell counts from reference gene primer amplification. The data were produced by immunoSEQ multiplex PCR, yet TCRdb's version contains in-frame clones alone and is incomplete. Clonal size and the V and J genes are those of that table, whereas D and trimming came from the DNA. The sample consists of roughly 80,000 clones, around 88% of them appearing once. This CDR3 comprises 15 residues. The trim removed 3 bases at V and 5 bases at J, leaving 9 bases unmatched. Looked up from germline, CDR1 is LNHDA and CDR2 is SQIVND (reference sequence). The TCR comes from an older woman with acute or convalescent COVID-19. The V gene is TRBV19, the J gene TRBJ2-5; 7 nucleotides line up with TRBD1. Source material: peripheral blood. CDR3 residues: CASSILTGPRETQYF. The CDR3 DNA reads as TGTGCCAGTAGTATTCTGACAGGGCCTCGGGAGACCCAGTACTTC.